The subject of this entry is one T cell receptor beta chain. Its antigen is unknown. This CDR3 is also generated by other DNA sequences in the sample. The repertoire was sequenced with immunoSEQ multiplex PCR; TCRdb's copy has only in-frame clones and lacks some. Of under 50,000 clones in the sample, approximately 75% were seen once. The sample comes from a study of radiotherapy plus CTLA-4 blockade in lung cancer. As for the study in general: The study recorded objective responses in 18% of patients and disease control in 31%.

Study-level points and caveats: The study found tumor-derived TCR clones expanded in blood after radiotherapy plus ipilimumab.

This CDR3 is 14 amino acids long. J was trimmed by 2 bases and V by 3 bases; bases with no gene match: 4. Germline assignment: CDR1 KGHSH and CDR2 LQKENI. The TCR was taken from a human donor with non-small cell lung cancer that progressed on radiotherapy plus ipilimumab. Sample: peripheral blood, taken from a patient treated with radiotherapy plus ipilimumab. The chain uses TRBV18 and TRBJ2-7, with 7 bases identical to TRBD1. CDR3 sequence: CASSPGDRAYEQYF. The CDR3 DNA is TGTGCCAGCTCACCGGGTGACAGGGCCTACGAGCAGTACTTC.